These T cell receptor beta chains were read from a single sample in a study of cytomegalovirus exposure and HLA in healthy donors. Assay: immunoSEQ multiplex PCR; the TCRdb copy retains only in-frame clones and omits some. The sample has over 100,000 clones; roughly four fifths are singletons. The specimen was PBMCs. These receptors all come from a male donor in good health and CMV-seronegative. Both conserved end residues are part of each CDR3. D genes are given only for firm matches. Not every row has a clone size; where given, it reads once, few, many or a size class.

j_gene: TRBJ2-1; d_gene: TRBD2; v_gene: TRBV15; abundance: .; CDR3nt: TGTGCCACCAGCAGAATTGGGGCTAGCGGGAGTTGGAACAATGAGCAGTTCTTC; CDR3aa: CATSRIGASGSWNNEQFF
j_gene: TRBJ2-6; d_gene: .; v_gene: TRBV5-4; abundance: once; CDR3nt: TGTGCCAGCAGCAGCTTCCCCTGGGCCAACGTCCTGACTTTC; CDR3aa: CASSSFPWANVLTF
j_gene: TRBJ1-2; d_gene: TRBD1; v_gene: TRBV30; abundance: few; CDR3nt: TGTGCCTGGAGTCCCCGACAGGGGGCGGAAGGCTACACCTTC; CDR3aa: CAWSPRQGAEGYTF
j_gene: TRBJ2-5; d_gene: .; v_gene: TRBV19; abundance: .; CDR3nt: TGTGCCAGTAGTATAGGAGGGTCCCAAGAGACCCAGTACTTC; CDR3aa: CASSIGGSQETQYF
j_gene: TRBJ2-1; d_gene: TRBD1; v_gene: TRBV29-1; abundance: .; CDR3nt: TGCACCGATGGAGGACCGGGACAGGGGCTTGGGAATGAGCAGTTCTTC; CDR3aa: CTDGGPGQGLGNEQFF
j_gene: TRBJ1-2; d_gene: .; v_gene: TRBV28; abundance: .; CDR3nt: TGTGCCAGCAGTTTATTAGGCAGGGTTCACTATGGCTACACCTTC; CDR3aa: CASSLLGRVHYGYTF
j_gene: TRBJ1-2; d_gene: .; v_gene: TRBV29-1; abundance: .; CDR3nt: TGCAGCGTGGGCGTGGGGGGTGGCTACACCTTC; CDR3aa: CSVGVGGGYTF
j_gene: TRBJ2-3; d_gene: TRBD1; v_gene: TRBV2; abundance: .; CDR3nt: TGTGCCAGCAGTGGGACAGGGGGGTTGACAGATACGCAGTATTTT; CDR3aa: CASSGTGGLTDTQYF
j_gene: TRBJ2-7; d_gene: TRBD2; v_gene: TRBV7-8; abundance: .; CDR3nt: TGCGCCAGCAGCTATCTAGCGGGACCCCAGGCCTACGAGCAGTACTTC; CDR3aa: CASSYLAGPQAYEQYF
j_gene: TRBJ2-7; d_gene: .; v_gene: TRBV25-1; abundance: .; CDR3nt: TGTGCCAGCAGTGACCAAGGTAGGGAGAAAGGAGCCTACGAGCAGTACTTC; CDR3aa: CASSDQGREKGAYEQYF
j_gene: TRBJ1-4; d_gene: .; v_gene: TRBV4-3; abundance: .; CDR3nt: TGCGCCAGCAGCCAAGCGGAGTTAAGGGGTGAAAAACTGTTTTTT; CDR3aa: CASSQAELRGEKLFF
j_gene: TRBJ2-7; d_gene: .; v_gene: TRBV5-4; abundance: .; CDR3nt: TGTGCCAGCAGCTTGGCAGGATCCTACGAGCAGTACTTC; CDR3aa: CASSLAGSYEQYF
j_gene: TRBJ2-7; d_gene: TRBD1; v_gene: TRBV5-1; abundance: .; CDR3nt: TGCGCCAGCAGCGTTGGGGGGACAGGCCAATACGAGCAGTACTTC; CDR3aa: CASSVGGTGQYEQYF
j_gene: TRBJ1-2; d_gene: TRBD1; v_gene: TRBV27; abundance: .; CDR3nt: TGTGCCAGCAGTTCACTTAGGACAGGGTTGGATGGCTACACCTTC; CDR3aa: CASSSLRTGLDGYTF
j_gene: TRBJ2-7; d_gene: .; v_gene: TRBV2; abundance: .; CDR3nt: TGTGCCAGCAGCTCCCGGACAGCAACCTACGAGCAGTACTTC; CDR3aa: CASSSRTATYEQYF
j_gene: TRBJ2-5; d_gene: TRBD1; v_gene: TRBV29-1; abundance: .; CDR3nt: TGCAGCGTGGGGACAGGGGAAGAGACCCAGTACTTC; CDR3aa: CSVGTGEETQYF
j_gene: TRBJ2-1; d_gene: .; v_gene: TRBV28; abundance: .; CDR3nt: TGTGCCAGCAGTTTGGGTCAGGGCTGGATGCAGTTCTTC; CDR3aa: CASSLGQGWMQFF
j_gene: TRBJ1-1; d_gene: TRBD1; v_gene: TRBV7-9; abundance: .; CDR3nt: TGTGCCAGCAGGGACGGGACAGGGAAAACGGGTACTGAAGCTTTCTTT; CDR3aa: CASRDGTGKTGTEAFF
j_gene: TRBJ2-1; d_gene: TRBD2; v_gene: TRBV5-1; abundance: .; CDR3nt: TGCGCCAGCAGCTCGGTGACGATCGGGACTAGCGGGGTGGAAAGTGAGCAGTTCTTC; CDR3aa: CASSSVTIGTSGVESEQFF
j_gene: TRBJ1-4; d_gene: .; v_gene: TRBV9; abundance: .; CDR3nt: TGTGCCAGCAGCATAGCCGCGAATGAAAAACTGTTTTTT; CDR3aa: CASSIAANEKLFF
j_gene: TRBJ2-1; d_gene: .; v_gene: TRBV9; abundance: .; CDR3nt: TGTGCCAGCAGCGTGATGACAGTTTCCTACAATGAGCAGTTCTTC; CDR3aa: CASSVMTVSYNEQFF
j_gene: TRBJ2-7; d_gene: TRBD2; v_gene: TRBV6-5; abundance: few; CDR3nt: TGTGCCAGCAGTTACGAGGCGGGGGAAACTCCCTACGAGCAGTACTTC; CDR3aa: CASSYEAGETPYEQYF
j_gene: TRBJ2-7; d_gene: .; v_gene: TRBV27; abundance: .; CDR3nt: TGTGCCAGTGCGCTTGGGGCTCCTCCGGACGAGCAGTACTTC; CDR3aa: CASALGAPPDEQYF